This TCR beta chain was identified in a study of shared clonotypes between healthy human individuals. The wider study: Each donor's CD4 naive and CD4 memory cells filled three plates apiece, CD8 naive two, and CD8 memory one.

The data were produced by immunoSEQ multiplex PCR, yet TCRdb's version contains in-frame clones alone and is incomplete. The sample comprises 150,000 to 200,000 clones, roughly 70% of which are singletons, and over 9.5% rests with the top ten. Trimming removed 2 bases from V and 7 bases from J; junction bases left unmatched: 4. The CDR3 loop spans 14 amino acids. CDR1 and CDR2 from the germline V gene are SGHVS and FNYEAQ. This clone was found a few times. Its cognate antigen is unknown. Whole-study findings and limits: Generation probabilities were higher for clonotypes shared across all four sorted-subset donors than for unshared ones. Few donors restricted represented genetic and exposure-history diversity. Naive subsets, compared against memory subsets, generally had larger estimated richness values.

The source is a man aged 25 to 45 in good health. The sequencing input was memory CD4+ T cells sorted from blood. The sample's subset: CD45RA-negative fraction. The rearrangement links TRBV7-6 to TRBJ2-2; 7 positions agree with TRBD2. CDR3 in amino acids: CASSLLAGHGELFF. The CDR3 DNA reads as TGTGCCAGCAGCTTATTAGCGGGCCACGGGGAGCTGTTTTTT.